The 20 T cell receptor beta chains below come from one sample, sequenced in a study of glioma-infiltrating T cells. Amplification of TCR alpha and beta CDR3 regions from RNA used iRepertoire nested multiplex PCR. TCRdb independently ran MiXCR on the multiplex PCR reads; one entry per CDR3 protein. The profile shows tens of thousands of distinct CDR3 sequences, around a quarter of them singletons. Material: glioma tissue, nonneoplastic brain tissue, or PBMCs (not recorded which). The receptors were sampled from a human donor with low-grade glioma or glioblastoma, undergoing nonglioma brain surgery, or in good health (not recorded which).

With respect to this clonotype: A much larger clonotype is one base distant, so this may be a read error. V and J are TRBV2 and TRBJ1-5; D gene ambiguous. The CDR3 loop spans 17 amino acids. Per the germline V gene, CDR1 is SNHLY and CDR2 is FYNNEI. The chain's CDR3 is CASSEGQISGSNQPRHF. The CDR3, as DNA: TGTGCCAGCAGTGAAGGGCAGATATCTGGGAGCAATCAGCCCCGGCATTTT.

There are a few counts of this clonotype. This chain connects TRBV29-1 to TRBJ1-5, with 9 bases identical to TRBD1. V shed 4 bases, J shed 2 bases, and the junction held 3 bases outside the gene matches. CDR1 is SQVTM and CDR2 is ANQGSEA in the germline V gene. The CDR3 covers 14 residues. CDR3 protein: CSVGQGGGNQPQHF. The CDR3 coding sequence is TGCAGCGTTGGACAGGGGGGGGGCAATCAGCCCCAGCATTTT.

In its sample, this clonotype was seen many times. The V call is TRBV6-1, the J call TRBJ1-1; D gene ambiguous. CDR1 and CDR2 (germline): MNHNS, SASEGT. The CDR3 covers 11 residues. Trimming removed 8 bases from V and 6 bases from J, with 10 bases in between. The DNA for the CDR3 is TGTGCCAGCGGGGATCCCCCTGAAGCTTTCTTT. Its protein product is CASGDPPEAFF.

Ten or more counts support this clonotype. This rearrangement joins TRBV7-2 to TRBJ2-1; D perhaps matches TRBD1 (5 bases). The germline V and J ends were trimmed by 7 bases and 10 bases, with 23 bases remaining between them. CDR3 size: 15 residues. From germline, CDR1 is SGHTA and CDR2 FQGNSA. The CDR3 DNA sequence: TGTGCCAGCACCGACGACCCCACTCCGAACAGGGAGCAGTTCTTC. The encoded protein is CASTDDPTPNREQFF.

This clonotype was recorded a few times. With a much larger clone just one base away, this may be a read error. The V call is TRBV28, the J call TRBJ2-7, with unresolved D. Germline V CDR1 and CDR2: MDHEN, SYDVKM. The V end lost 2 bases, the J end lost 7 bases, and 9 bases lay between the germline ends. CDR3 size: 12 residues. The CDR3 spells CASSLLGNEQYF. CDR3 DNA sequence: TGTGCCAGCAGTTTACTGGGCAATGAGCAGTACTTC.

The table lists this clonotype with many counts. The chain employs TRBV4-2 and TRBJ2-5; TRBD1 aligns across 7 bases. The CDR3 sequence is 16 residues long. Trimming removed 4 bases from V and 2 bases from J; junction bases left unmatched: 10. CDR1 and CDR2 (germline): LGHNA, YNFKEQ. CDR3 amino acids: CASSLTMTGRQETQYF. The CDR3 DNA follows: TGTGCCAGCAGCCTAACTATGACAGGGCGACAAGAGACCCAGTACTTC.

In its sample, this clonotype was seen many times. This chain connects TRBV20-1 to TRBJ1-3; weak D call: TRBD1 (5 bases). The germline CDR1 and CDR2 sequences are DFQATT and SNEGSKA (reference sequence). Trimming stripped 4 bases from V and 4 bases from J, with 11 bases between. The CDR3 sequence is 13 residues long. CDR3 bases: TGCAGTGCTACAGGGTCAATCGGAAACACCATATATTTT. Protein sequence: CSATGSIGNTIYF.

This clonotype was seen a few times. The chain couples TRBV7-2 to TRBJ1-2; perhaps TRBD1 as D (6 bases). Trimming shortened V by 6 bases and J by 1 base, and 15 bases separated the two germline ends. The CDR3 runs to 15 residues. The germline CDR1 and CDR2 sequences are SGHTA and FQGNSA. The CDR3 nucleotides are TGTGCCAGCAGTTTCCAGGGGCTTGATAACTATGGCTACACCTTC. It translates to CASSFQGLDNYGYTF.

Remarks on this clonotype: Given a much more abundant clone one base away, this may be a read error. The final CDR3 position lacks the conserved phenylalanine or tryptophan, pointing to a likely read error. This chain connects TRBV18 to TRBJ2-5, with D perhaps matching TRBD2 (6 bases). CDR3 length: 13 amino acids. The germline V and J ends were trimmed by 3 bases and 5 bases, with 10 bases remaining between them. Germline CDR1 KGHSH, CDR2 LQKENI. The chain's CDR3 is CASSPVLAETQYL. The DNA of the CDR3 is TGTGCCAGCTCACCCGTCCTAGCGGAGACCCAGTACCTC.

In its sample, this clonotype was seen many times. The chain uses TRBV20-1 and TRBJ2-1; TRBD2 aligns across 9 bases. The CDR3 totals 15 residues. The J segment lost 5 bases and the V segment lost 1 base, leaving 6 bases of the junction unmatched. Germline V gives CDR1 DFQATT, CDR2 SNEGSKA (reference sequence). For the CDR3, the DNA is TGCAGTGCTAGAGGAACCGGGACTAGCAACAATGAGCAGTTCTTC. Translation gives CSARGTGTSNNEQFF.

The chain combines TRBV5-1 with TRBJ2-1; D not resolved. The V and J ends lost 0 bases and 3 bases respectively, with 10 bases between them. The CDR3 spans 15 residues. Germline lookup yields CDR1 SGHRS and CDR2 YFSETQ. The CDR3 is CASSLGSGFYNEQFF. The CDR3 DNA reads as TGCGCCAGCAGCTTGGGGAGTGGGTTCTACAATGAGCAGTTCTTC.

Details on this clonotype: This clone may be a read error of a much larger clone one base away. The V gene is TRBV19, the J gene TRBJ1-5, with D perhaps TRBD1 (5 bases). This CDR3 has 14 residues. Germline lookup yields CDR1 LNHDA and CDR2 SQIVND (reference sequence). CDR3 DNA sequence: TGTGCCAGTATCCCGGGCGGGAGGACACAGCCCGAGCATTTT. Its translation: CASIPGGRTQPEHF. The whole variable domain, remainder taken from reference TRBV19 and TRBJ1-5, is DGGITQSPKYLFRKEGQNVTLSCEQNLNHDAMYWYRQDPGQGLRLIYYSQIVNDFQKGDIAEGYSVSREKKESFPLTVTSAQKNPTAFYLCASIPGGRTQPEHFGDGTRLSIL.

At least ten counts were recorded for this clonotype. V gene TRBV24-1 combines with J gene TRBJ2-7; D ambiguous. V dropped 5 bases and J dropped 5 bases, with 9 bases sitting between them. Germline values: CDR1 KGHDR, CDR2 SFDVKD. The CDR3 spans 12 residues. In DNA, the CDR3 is TGTGCCACCAGTGCTACGGGTAACGAGCAGTACTTC. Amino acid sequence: CATSATGNEQYF.

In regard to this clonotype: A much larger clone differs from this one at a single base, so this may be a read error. CDR3 region: CASTLQGPRNEQFF. The CDR3 DNA reads as TGTGCCAGTACCCTCCAGGGCCCTCGCAATGAGCAGTTCTTC. V usage is TRBV2 and J usage is TRBJ2-1; a weak D match, TRBD1 (5 bases). The CDR3 totals 14 residues. The V and J ends lost 9 bases and 6 bases respectively, with 18 bases between them. Germline assignment: CDR1 SNHLY and CDR2 FYNNEI.

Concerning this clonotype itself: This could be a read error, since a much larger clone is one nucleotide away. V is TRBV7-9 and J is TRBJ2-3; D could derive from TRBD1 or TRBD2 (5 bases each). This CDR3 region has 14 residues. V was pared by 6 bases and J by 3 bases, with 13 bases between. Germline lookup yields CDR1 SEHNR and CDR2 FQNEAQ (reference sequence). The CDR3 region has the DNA TGTGCCAGCAGGCATGGGGACCGGACAGATACGCAGTATTTT. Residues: CASRHGDRTDTQYF.

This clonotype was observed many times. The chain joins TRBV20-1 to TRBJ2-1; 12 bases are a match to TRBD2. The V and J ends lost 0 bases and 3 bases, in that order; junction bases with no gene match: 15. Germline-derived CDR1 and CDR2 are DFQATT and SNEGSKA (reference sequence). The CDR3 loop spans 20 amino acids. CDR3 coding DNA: TGCAGTGCTAGAGATGTCAGTCCAGTGTTGACTAGCGGGAGCTACAATGAGCAGTTCTTC. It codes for CSARDVSPVLTSGSYNEQFF.

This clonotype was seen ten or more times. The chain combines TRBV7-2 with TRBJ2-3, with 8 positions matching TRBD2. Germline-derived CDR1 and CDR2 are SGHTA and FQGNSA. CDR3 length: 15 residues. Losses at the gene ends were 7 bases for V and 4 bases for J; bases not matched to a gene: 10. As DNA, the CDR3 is TGTGCCAGCACCAGTCTAGCGGGCCTCGCAGATACGCAGTATTTT. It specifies CASTSLAGLADTQYF.

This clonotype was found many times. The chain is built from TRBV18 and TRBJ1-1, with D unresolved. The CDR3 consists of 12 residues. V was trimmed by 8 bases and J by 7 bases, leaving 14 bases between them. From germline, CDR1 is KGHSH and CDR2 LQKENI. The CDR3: CASTPIGVEAFF. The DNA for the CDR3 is TGTGCCAGCACCCCCATTGGGGTTGAAGCTTTCTTT. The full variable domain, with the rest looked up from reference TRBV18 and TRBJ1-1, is NAGVMQNPRHLVRRRGQEARLRCSPMKGHSHVYWYRQLPEEGLKFMVYLQKENIIDESGMPKERFSAEFPKEGPSILRIQQVVRGDSAAYFCASTPIGVEAFFGQGTRLTVV.

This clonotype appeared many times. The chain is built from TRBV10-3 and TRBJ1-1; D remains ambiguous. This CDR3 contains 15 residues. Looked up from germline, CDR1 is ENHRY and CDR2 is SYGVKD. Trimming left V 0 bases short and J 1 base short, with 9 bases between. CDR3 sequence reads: CAISESGEGNTEAFF. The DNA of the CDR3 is TGTGCCATCAGTGAGTCGGGAGAGGGGAACACTGAAGCTTTCTTT.

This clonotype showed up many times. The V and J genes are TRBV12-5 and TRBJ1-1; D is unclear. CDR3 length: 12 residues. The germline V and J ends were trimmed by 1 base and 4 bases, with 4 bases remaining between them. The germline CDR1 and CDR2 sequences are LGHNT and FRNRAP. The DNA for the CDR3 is TGTGCTAGTGGTTTGGGCCTCACTGAAGCTTTCTTT. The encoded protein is CASGLGLTEAFF. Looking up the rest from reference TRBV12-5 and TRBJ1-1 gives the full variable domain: DARVTQTPRHKVTEMGQEVTMRCQPILGHNTVFWYRQTMMQGLELLAYFRNRAPLDDSGMPKDRFSAEMPDATLATLKIQPSEPRDSAVYFCASGLGLTEAFFGQGTRLTVV.